The source of this T cell receptor beta chain is a study of glioma-infiltrating T cells after dendritic cell vaccination. Study in general: The vaccine used monocyte-derived dendritic cells pulsed overnight with autologous tumor lysate. Patients received three intradermal dendritic cell vaccine injections at biweekly intervals.

Germline values: CDR1 ENHRY, CDR2 SYGVKD. The CDR3 is made up of 12 amino acids. V lost 10 bases, J lost 8 bases, and 12 bases lay in between. Input was roughly 2.2 ug genomic DNA, or all available if less. This table comes from immunoSEQ multiplex PCR, and its TCRdb copy is limited to in-frame clones, with some not included. The data show 90,000 to 140,000 clones, with around 87% seen just once and approximately 2.7% held by the top ten. The time point here: after dendritic cell vaccination, including at tumor progression/relapse. PBMC sampling occurred before vaccination, two weeks after the third dose, and at progression.

The V and J genes are TRBV10-3 and TRBJ1-6; TRBD1 might be the D (6 bases). Sequencing was performed on blood, taken after dendritic cell vaccination. This sequence originates from a human donor with glioblastoma. The DNA for the CDR3 is TGTGCCACCACAGCAGGGGATTCACCCCTCCACTTT. Amino acid sequence: CATTAGDSPLHF.